These 4 T cell receptor beta chains share one sample of origin, sequenced in a study of regulatory T cells in long-lasting Graves disease. Investigators prepared the TCR beta libraries by applying iRepertoire HTBI primers and Arm-PCR of CDR3 regions. One entry per CDR3 protein, called by TCRdb with MiXCR from the multiplex PCR reads. The data contain fewer than 650,000 distinct CDR3 sequences, approximately 15% of them singletons. As for time point: newly diagnosed GD, antithyroid drugs for less than 3 months. PBMCs provided the RNA from which the TCR library was made. These data were also filed under a second study, of T cells in Graves' hyperthyroidism and ophthalmopathy.

Specimen: peripheral blood mononuclear cells (PBMCs), collected at new diagnosis, from a patient treated with antithyroid drugs. The receptors come from a woman aged 30 to 39 with Graves disease.

This clonotype was observed at least ten times. This chain links TRBV14 with TRBJ1-1; TRBD1 matches at 7 bases. The junction had 5 bases not matched to a gene; V was cut back by 5 bases and J by 2 bases. CDR3 length equals 14 residues. Germline V gene lookup returns CDR1 SGHDN and CDR2 FVKESK. The CDR3 is CASSAGQRNTEAFF. CDR3 DNA sequence: TGTGCCAGCAGCGCGGGACAGCGAAACACTGAAGCTTTCTTT. The whole variable domain, remainder taken from reference TRBV14 and TRBJ1-1, is EAGVTQFPSHSVIEKGQTVTLRCDPISGHDNLYWYRRVMGKEIKFLLHFVKESKQDESGMPNNRFLAERTGGTYSTLKVQPAELEDSGVYFCASSAGQRNTEAFFGQGTRLTVV.

The chain recombines TRBV5-1 with TRBJ2-7; D might be TRBD1 or TRBD2, each matching 6 bases. The CDR3 spans 16 residues. In germline, CDR1 is SGHRS, CDR2 YFSETQ. Trimming took off 5 bases at V and 5 bases at J, with 23 bases between the two ends. CDR3 in amino acids: CASSLVLQGGSDEQYF. The CDR3, as DNA: TGCGCCAGCAGTCTGGTCCTACAGGGAGGTTCGGACGAGCAGTACTTC.

The V and J genes are TRBV27 and TRBJ2-2, with a weak D call TRBD2 (6 bases). Looked up from germline, CDR1 is MNHEY and CDR2 is SMNVEV (reference sequence). The CDR3 consists of 17 residues. The V and J ends lost 3 bases and 5 bases respectively, with 19 bases between them. This CDR3 is CASSFIPFRAGTGELFF. CDR3 DNA: TGTGCCAGCAGTTTCATACCCTTCAGGGCGGGAACCGGGGAGCTGTTTTTT.

Ten or more counts support this clonotype. This chain links TRBV30 with TRBJ2-1; D is undetermined. CDR3 length: 12 amino acids. The germline gives CDR1 GTSNPN, CDR2 SVGIG (reference sequence). Trimming stripped 4 bases from V and 9 bases from J, with 13 bases between. For the CDR3, the DNA is TGTGCCTGGATGACCGACTCAAGTGAGCAGTTCTTC. Protein product: CAWMTDSSEQFF.